This entry lists 27 T cell receptor beta chains sequenced from one sample in a study of blood T cell repertoires in COVID-19. The method was immunoSEQ multiplex PCR; TCRdb's version includes in-frame clones alone and lacks a portion of them. The sample has over 200,000 clones, 70% to 90% seen once. The sample consisted of PBMCs or T cells enriched from blood (not recorded which). These receptors all come from a man aged 25 to 40 who had recovered from COVID-19.

Comment on this clone: Other nucleotide sequences in the sample specify the same CDR3. The V gene is TRBV29-1, the J gene TRBJ2-1; a weak D match, TRBD1 (7 bases). This CDR3 has 13 residues. The V and J ends lost 6 bases and 1 base respectively, with 10 bases between them. Germline assignment: CDR1 SQVTM and CDR2 ANQGSEA. CDR3 region: CSVQGGSYNEQFF. The CDR3, as DNA: TGCAGCGTCCAGGGGGGATCCTACAATGAGCAGTTCTTC.

The V gene is TRBV6-6, the J gene TRBJ2-1, with 7 bases identical to TRBD2. Looked up from germline, CDR1 is MNHNY and CDR2 is SVGAGI (reference sequence). Trimming took 2 bases from V and 6 from J; bases not matched to a gene: 10. This CDR3 region has 16 residues. The CDR3 sequence: CASSYPVERGINEQFF. The CDR3 region has the DNA TGTGCCAGCAGTTACCCCGTAGAGCGGGGTATCAATGAGCAGTTCTTC.

The V and J genes are TRBV29-1 and TRBJ2-7, with TRBD2 matching 9 bases. The CDR3 extends over 13 amino acids. Germline CDR1 reads SQVTM; CDR2 reads ANQGSEA. V dropped 4 bases and J dropped 5; count of bases not matched to a gene: 6. The CDR3 reads CSVGRLAANEQYF. CDR3 DNA sequence: TGCAGCGTTGGAAGACTAGCGGCGAACGAGCAGTACTTC.

This rearrangement joins TRBV5-4 to TRBJ1-2; D is uncertain. This CDR3 has 14 amino acids. Germline V gene sequence: CDR1 SGHNT, CDR2 YYREEE (reference sequence). V lost 0 bases to trimming and J lost 3 bases, with 9 bases between them. The CDR3 DNA reads as TGTGCCAGCAGCTTGGACAGAAAATACTATGGCTACACCTTC. Its protein product is CASSLDRKYYGYTF.

The chain couples TRBV5-1 to TRBJ2-2, with a possible D match to TRBD1 (6 bases). This CDR3 comprises 14 residues. CDR1 and CDR2 from the germline V gene are SGHRS and YFSETQ. The germline V and J ends were trimmed by 0 bases and 7 bases, with 10 bases remaining between them. The CDR3 DNA sequence: TGCGCCAGCAGCTTGGACCCCAGGGGCGGGGAGCTGTTTTTT. Residues: CASSLDPRGGELFF.

The chain couples TRBV24-1 to TRBJ2-3; D might be TRBD1 (5 bases). The V and J ends lost 5 bases and 2 bases respectively, with 10 bases between them. The CDR3 is 14 amino acids. The germline CDR1 and CDR2 sequences are KGHDR and SFDVKD. CDR3 bases: TGTGCCACCAGTGCAGGGTCGGACACAGATACGCAGTATTTT. This codes for CATSAGSDTDTQYF.

The chain recombines TRBV18 with TRBJ2-7; TRBD1 might be the D (6 bases). CDR3 length: 13 residues. In germline, CDR1 is KGHSH, CDR2 LQKENI. Between the trimmed V and J ends, which lost 4 bases and 2 bases, there was a span of 9 bases. As DNA, the CDR3 is TGTGCCAGCTCACTTTACAGGGCCTACGAGCAGTACTTC. Residues: CASSLYRAYEQYF.

This rearrangement joins TRBV19 to TRBJ1-5, with 8 bases matching TRBD1. This CDR3 has 15 amino acids. CDR1 LNHDA and CDR2 SQIVND come from the germline V gene (reference sequence). The trim removed 5 bases at V and 7 bases at J, leaving 10 bases unmatched. This chain's CDR3 is CASSPPGTGKQPQHF. The CDR3 nucleotides are TGTGCCAGTAGTCCCCCCGGGACAGGAAAGCAGCCCCAGCATTTT. The variable domain in full, with the rest retrieved from reference TRBV19 and TRBJ1-5, is DGGITQSPKYLFRKEGQNVTLSCEQNLNHDAMYWYRQDPGQGLRLIYYSQIVNDFQKGDIAEGYSVSREKKESFPLTVTSAQKNPTAFYLCASSPPGTGKQPQHFGDGTRLSIL.

The J gene is TRBJ1-5, the V gene TRBV7-8; TRBD1 matches 7 bases. The V gene end was trimmed by 5 bases and the J gene end by 7 bases; junction bases not matched to a gene: 5. CDR1 and CDR2 (germline): SGHVS, FQNEAQ. The CDR3 loop spans 13 amino acids. This CDR3 reads CASSTRGNQPQHF. CDR3 in DNA: TGTGCCAGCAGCACCAGGGGGAACCAGCCCCAGCATTTT.

This clone is a singleton in its sample. The rearrangement links TRBV9 to TRBJ2-3, with TRBD2 matching 7 bases. The CDR3 has 14 residues. Germline trimming cut 4 bases from V and 0 bases from J; bases unmatched to any gene: 2. In germline, CDR1 is SGDLS, CDR2 YYNGEE. The CDR3 reads CASSFSGSTDTQYF. CDR3 bases: TGTGCCAGCAGCTTTAGCGGGAGCACAGATACGCAGTATTTT.

This clone has more than one count but fewer than ten. V is TRBV29-1 and J is TRBJ2-7; 8 nucleotides match TRBD1. V shed 8 bases and J 2 bases; nucleotides not matched to a gene: 8. The CDR3 runs 13 residues. Germline V gene sequence: CDR1 SQVTM, CDR2 ANQGSEA. The CDR3 is CSTREQGAYEQYF. The CDR3, as DNA: TGCAGCACCAGAGAACAGGGGGCCTACGAGCAGTACTTC.

The chain carries TRBV6-5 and TRBJ2-7; 7 nucleotides align to TRBD1. Germline CDR1 MNHEY, CDR2 SVGAGI. This CDR3 is 15 amino acids long. The J segment lost 1 base and the V segment lost 7 bases, leaving 10 bases of the junction unmatched. DNA for the CDR3: TGTGCCAGCACACAATCGGGCAGGGGGTCCTACGAGCAGTACTTC. It codes for CASTQSGRGSYEQYF.

This rearrangement joins TRBV10-1 to TRBJ2-5, with D possibly called TRBD1 or TRBD2 (9 bases each). Trimming removed 4 bases at V and 1 base at J, with 25 bases between. Germline CDR1 is WNHNN and CDR2 is SYGVQD (reference sequence). The CDR3 contains 19 residues. In DNA form, the CDR3 reads TGCGCCAGCAGTGTGGGACAGGGATTTAGCGGGAGATCCCAAGAGACCCAGTACTTC. Translation: CASSVGQGFSGRSQETQYF.

J is TRBJ1-2 and V is TRBV14; no firm D call. V was cut by 4 bases and J by 1 base, with 7 bases left in between. Per germline, CDR1 SGHDN and CDR2 FVKESK. This CDR3 comprises 13 residues. Here the CDR3 reads CASSPTRNYGYTF. DNA of the CDR3: TGTGCCAGCAGCCCAACTCGTAACTATGGCTACACCTTC.

V and J are TRBV25-1 and TRBJ1-2; no clear D. Germline assignment: CDR1 MGHDK and CDR2 SYGVNS. CDR3 size: 11 residues. With 1 base removed from V and 6 bases from J, the gap between germline ends came to 3 bases. The CDR3 DNA sequence: TGTGCCAGCAGTGAATCCGATGGCTACACCTTC. Protein sequence: CASSESDGYTF.

This chain joins TRBV3-1 (or the pseudogene TRBV3-2) and TRBJ2-1, with a weak D call TRBD2 (7 bases). Trimming took off 6 bases at V and 6 bases at J, with 15 bases between the two ends. This CDR3 is built from 14 residues. The germline V gene encodes CDR1 LGHDT and CDR2 YNNKEL (reference sequence). CDR3 amino acids: CASRPGEGTNEQFF. The CDR3 DNA sequence: TGTGCCAGCAGGCCAGGGGAGGGTACCAATGAGCAGTTCTTC.

V usage is TRBV27 and J usage is TRBJ1-1; 7 nucleotides match TRBD1. CDR1 MNHEY and CDR2 SMNVEV come from the germline V gene (reference sequence). With 4 bases clipped from V and 3 bases from J, the junction kept 14 bases outside the gene matches. This CDR3 comprises 17 residues. CDR3 sequence: CASSSWTGMLLDTEAFF. CDR3 sequence (DNA): TGTGCCAGCAGTTCATGGACAGGAATGCTTTTAGACACTGAAGCTTTCTTT.

This chain uses TRBV2 with TRBJ2-7; D call uncertain. There are 13 residues in the CDR3. CDR1 and CDR2 (germline): SNHLY, FYNNEI. V dropped 2 bases and J dropped 0 bases, with 5 bases sitting between them. CDR3: CASSELVSYEQYF. CDR3 nucleotides: TGTGCCAGCAGTGAACTAGTCTCCTACGAGCAGTACTTC.

The rearrangement uses TRBV2 and TRBJ1-3; TRBD1 is a possible D gene (5 bases). CDR3 length: 15 amino acids. In germline, CDR1 is SNHLY, CDR2 FYNNEI. V lost 6 bases to trimming and J lost 0 bases, with 12 bases between them. CDR3 DNA sequence: TGTGCCAGCAGAGCTGGGGCCACCTCTGGAAACACCATATATTTT. It is translated as CASRAGATSGNTIYF.

The chain is built from TRBV7-2 and TRBJ1-5; 8 nucleotides line up with TRBD1. Germline V CDR1 and CDR2: SGHTA, FQGNSA. V shed 5 bases and J 8 bases; nucleotides not matched to a gene: 5. CDR3 length: 13 amino acids. The CDR3 sequence is CASSRDRSEPQHF. The CDR3 DNA reads TGTGCCAGCAGCAGGGACAGGTCTGAGCCCCAGCATTTT.

The rearrangement joins TRBV9 to TRBJ2-3; 15 positions match TRBD2. The CDR3 contains 17 residues. The ends lost 2 bases at V and 5 bases at J; junction bases unmatched: 6. Looked up from germline, CDR1 is SGDLS and CDR2 is YYNGEE. The CDR3 loop reads CASSVGLAGGDGDTQYF. The CDR3 DNA is TGTGCCAGCAGCGTGGGACTAGCGGGGGGTGACGGAGATACGCAGTATTTT.

The chain combines TRBV11-2 with TRBJ2-1; 8 bases fit TRBD2. Germline V lookup: CDR1 SGHAT, CDR2 FQNNGV. The CDR3 extends over 15 amino acids. Trimming cost V 2 bases and J 1 base; bases outside gene matches: 1. CDR3 nucleotide sequence: TGTGCCAGCAGCTTAACTAGCGGTTCCTACAATGAGCAGTTCTTC. It specifies CASSLTSGSYNEQFF. Full variable domain (rest looked up from reference TRBV11-2 and TRBJ2-1): EAGVAQSPRYKIIEKRQSVAFWCNPISGHATLYWYQQILGQGPKLLIQFQNNGVVDDSQLPKDRFSAERLKGVDSTLKIQPAKLEDSAVYLCASSLTSGSYNEQFFGPGTRLTVL.

The gene calls are TRBV5-6 and TRBJ2-1; TRBD2 agrees at 9 bases. Per the germline V gene, CDR1 is SGHDT and CDR2 is YYEEEE. This CDR3 comprises 16 residues. V gave up 1 base and J gave up 2 bases; unmatched junction bases: 4. The CDR3 loop is CASSLRLAGPYNEQFF. The CDR3 coding sequence is TGTGCCAGCAGCTTGCGGCTAGCGGGACCCTACAATGAGCAGTTCTTC. Supplemented by reference TRBV5-6 and TRBJ2-1, the full variable domain reads DAGVTQSPTHLIKTRGQQVTLRCSPKSGHDTVSWYQQALGQGPQFIFQYYEEEERQRGNFPDRFSGHQFPNYSSELNVNALLLGDSALYLCASSLRLAGPYNEQFFGPGTRLTVL.

The chain links TRBV3-1 (or the pseudogene TRBV3-2) to TRBJ2-1; TRBD2 matches at 11 bases. J was trimmed by 3 bases and V by 3 bases; bases with no gene match: 7. The CDR3 is made up of 17 amino acids. Germline CDR1 reads LGHDT; CDR2 reads YNNKEL (reference sequence). CDR3 sequence reads: CASSQLTSGRFYNEQFF. In DNA, the CDR3 is TGTGCCAGCAGCCAGCTTACTAGCGGGAGATTCTACAATGAGCAGTTCTTC.

The gene calls are TRBV5-4 and TRBJ1-3; D is ambiguous. The germline gives CDR1 SGHNT, CDR2 YYREEE (reference sequence). V was cut by 7 bases and J by 4 bases, with 9 bases left in between. This CDR3 is built from 12 residues. In DNA, the CDR3 is TGTGCCAGCGGAGGGCTGGGAAACACCATATATTTT. Translation gives CASGGLGNTIYF.

This clone was seen more than once but under ten times. The CDR3 protein is CASSGGGSSYEQYF. The DNA of the CDR3 is TGTGCCAGCAGCGGCGGAGGCAGTTCCTACGAGCAGTACTTC. The chain has TRBV7-3 and TRBJ2-7; possibly TRBD2 for D (5 bases). Germline CDR1 SGHTA, CDR2 FQGTGA. V gave up 5 bases and J gave up 1 base, with 12 bases separating them. This CDR3 spans 14 amino acids.

V is TRBV6-6 and J is TRBJ2-7; no definite D call. Looked up from germline, CDR1 is MNHNY and CDR2 is SVGAGI (reference sequence). V was shortened by 6 bases and J by 3 bases, with 9 bases between the two germline ends. The CDR3 runs 12 residues. CDR3 bases: TGTGCCAGCAGCCCCGTAGACTACGAGCAGTACTTC. Translated, it gives CASSPVDYEQYF.